This TCR beta chain was retrieved from a study of T cell repertoires in cytomegalovirus infection. The CDR3 has 19 residues. Germline CDR1 is MNHEY and CDR2 is SVGEGT. V was shortened by 2 bases and J by 1 base, with 23 bases between the two germline ends. Study observations and caveats: Ex vivo responses were dominated by HLA-C-restricted CMV-specific TCR beta clonotypes.

This clonotype was found a few times. Its antigen is undetermined. TCRdb itself ran the reads through MiXCR, one entry per CDR3 protein. The data show hundreds of thousands of distinct CDR3 sequences, with around a third seen just once and roughly a sixth held by the top ten. This chain uses TRBV6-2 or TRBV6-3 with TRBJ1-1; D possibly corresponds to TRBD1 (6 bases). Sequencing was performed on cultured PBMCs, taken from culture after CMV antigen stimulation. This receptor was identified in a human donor in good health (CMV status not recorded). Some clones in this sample may be carry-over from other donors' samples. The CDR3 is CASSYGPGAHVGPNTEAFF. DNA for the CDR3: TGTGCCAGCAGTTACGGTCCGGGGGCCCACGTGGGGCCGAACACTGAAGCTTTCTTT.